A single count supports the clone carrying this TCR beta chain. Its antigen is as yet unknown. The sample is drawn from a study of long-term antiretroviral therapy in people with HIV. Overall study: Some samples came about a decade before the 2015 immediate-ART recommendation, and these were the earliest. Study-wide findings and caveats: Absence of data on ART adherence, viral resistance or therapy changes was noted.

Between the trimmed V and J ends, which lost 4 bases and 6 bases, there was a span of 28 bases. The CDR3 contains 18 residues. Researchers report immunoSEQ v3.0 was run at survey level. Sequencing used immunoSEQ multiplex PCR; TCRdb keeps in-frame clones, though not all of them. The sample holds some 20,000 clones; roughly 87% are singletons and the top ten take around 4%. The sequence came from a man aged 18 to 29 with HIV. The sample here was unsorted PBMCs, taken 2.1 years after starting antiretroviral therapy. The chain couples TRBV23-1 to TRBJ2-7; D is unclear. TRBV23-1 carries the ORF label, with uncertain function. CDR3 DNA sequence: TGCGCCAGCAGTCCCCGACGCGGCCGCCGTGTATTCTTCGGCGAGCAGTACTTC. Translated, it gives CASSPRRGRRVFFGEQYF.